This TCR beta chain came from a study of blood T cell repertoires in COVID-19. Overall study context: Sites across the United States, Italy and Spain contributed samples from acute and convalescent COVID-19. From T cells, B-cell-depleted T cells, or PBMCs came the material, which was cDNA or gDNA.

CDR3 length: 16 amino acids. Losses at the gene ends were 3 bases for V and 1 base for J; bases not matched to a gene: 5. Germline CDR1 is MGHRA and CDR2 is YSYEKL. Seattle cases were enrolled at active infection and followed longitudinally. In the original analysis: Estimates of nucleated cell counts were drawn from the amplification of reference gene primers. Repertoires were generated with immunoSEQ multiplex PCR, while TCRdb's copy carries only in-frame clones and drops some. Clone size and the V and J calls come from that table; the DNA yielded D and trimming. The sample records a few hundred thousand clones, around 86% being singletons.

Material: peripheral blood. The TCR sequence derives from a woman older than 75 with COVID-19, enrolled during active disease. The rearrangement links TRBV4-1 to TRBJ2-5, with 10 positions matching TRBD2. The CDR3 DNA reads as TGCGCCAGCAGCCAGTTTATAGCGGGAGGCCAAGAGACCCAGTACTTC. This sequence encodes CASSQFIAGGQETQYF.